Below, one TCR beta chain is given with its context. The antigen is undetermined. This record comes from a study of T cell responses to AZD1222 COVID-19 vaccine. Study results and limitations: Across the whole spike, CD4 TCRs peaked at regions 160-218 and 743-854. Reportedly, nearly half the spike-specific TCRs target unmutated variant regions. Repertoires in all cases were sampled only once the peak T cell response had passed.

The germline V gene has CDR1 LGHDT and CDR2 YNNKEL (reference sequence). V lost 1 base and J lost 9, with 15 bases in between. CDR3 length equals 14 residues. The assay was immunoSEQ multiplex PCR, and TCRdb's table has in-frame clones only and misses some. The table lists approximately 80,000 clones, 70% to 90% of them singletons, with 3.4% in the top ten. The chain employs TRBV3-1 (or the pseudogene TRBV3-2) and TRBJ1-2; no definite D call. The starting material was peripheral blood, obtained 28 days after the second AZD1222 dose. This sequence was found in an adult who received the AZD1222 COVID-19 vaccine. Here the CDR3 DNA reads TGTGCCAGCAGCCAAGGCACAAGGCTGGGGAGCTACACCTTC. Its translation is CASSQGTRLGSYTF.